In its sample, the clone carrying this T cell receptor beta chain was seen once. Antigen specificity is unknown. The entry originates in a study of T cell repertoires in cytomegalovirus infection. Whole-study context: It was the public TCR beta signatures that indicated both CMV infection and matching HLA type.

MiXCR, applied by TCRdb to the reads, yields one record per CDR3 protein. The sample lists 600,000 to 800,000 distinct CDR3 sequences; approximately 24% were seen once. Trimming stripped 4 bases from V and 4 bases from J, with 17 bases between. CDR1 MNHEY and CDR2 SVGEGT come from the germline V gene. This CDR3 has 15 amino acids. Notes on the study in general: Summed frequency of shared TCR beta families picked out CMV carriers who also had the relevant HLA. What dominated the ex vivo response were HLA-C-restricted CMV-specific TCR beta clonotypes.

The receptor was isolated from a human donor in good health (CMV status not recorded). Some clones in this sample may be carry-over from other donors' samples. This chain joins TRBV6-2 or TRBV6-3 and TRBJ2-7, with D possibly being TRBD1 (6 bases). The sample was CD8+ T cells from PBMCs. CDR3 region: CASSCSPGQSYEQYV. Here the CDR3 DNA reads TGTGCCAGCAGTTGCTCACCGGGACAATCGTACGAGCAGTACGTC.